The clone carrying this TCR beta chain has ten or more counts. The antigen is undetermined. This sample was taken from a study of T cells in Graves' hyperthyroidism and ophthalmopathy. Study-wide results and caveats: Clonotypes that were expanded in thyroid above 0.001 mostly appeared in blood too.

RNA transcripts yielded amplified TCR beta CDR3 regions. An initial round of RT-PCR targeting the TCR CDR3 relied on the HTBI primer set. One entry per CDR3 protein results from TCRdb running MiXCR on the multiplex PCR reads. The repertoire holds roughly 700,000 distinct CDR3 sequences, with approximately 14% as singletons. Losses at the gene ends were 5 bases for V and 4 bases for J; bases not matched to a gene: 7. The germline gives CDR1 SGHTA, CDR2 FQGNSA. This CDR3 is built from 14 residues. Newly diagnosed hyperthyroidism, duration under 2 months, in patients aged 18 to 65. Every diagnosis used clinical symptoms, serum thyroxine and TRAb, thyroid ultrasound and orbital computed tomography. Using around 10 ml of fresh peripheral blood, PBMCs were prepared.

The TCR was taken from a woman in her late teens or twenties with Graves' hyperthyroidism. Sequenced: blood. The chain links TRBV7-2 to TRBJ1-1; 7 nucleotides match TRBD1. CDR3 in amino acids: CASSMHRGGTEAFF. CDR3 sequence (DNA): TGTGCCAGCAGCATGCACAGGGGTGGCACTGAAGCTTTCTTT. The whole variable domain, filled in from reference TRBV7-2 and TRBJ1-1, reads GAGVSQSPSNKVTEKGKDVELRCDPISGHTALYWYRQSLGQGLEFLIYFQGNSAPDKSGLPSDRFSAERTGGSVSTLTIQRTQQEDSAVYLCASSMHRGGTEAFFGQGTRLTVV.